This TCR beta chain was profiled in a study of cytomegalovirus exposure and HLA in healthy donors. Turning to this clone: Antigen unknown.

The PCR contained 60 Vbeta and 13 Jbeta primers. The method was immunoSEQ multiplex PCR; TCRdb's version includes in-frame clones alone and lacks a portion of them. This sample has fewer than 200,000 clones; roughly 73% occur once, and the top ten carry approximately 1.8%. Trimming removed 1 base from V and 3 bases from J; junction bases left unmatched: 3. Germline V gene data show CDR1 as LGHNA and CDR2 as YNFKEQ. The CDR3 totals 15 residues. General study points: V- and J-gene trimming in TCR beta was tied to a missense DCLRE1C variant by an analysis performed later. At a 0.05 false discovery rate, a later analysis found roughly 17,000 TCR beta sequences to be associated with HLA alleles. Sequencing probably produced one cluster of sequence variants that were highly shared. Common viral pathogens seemed to be connected with several of the most significant clusters, according to a later analysis.

The sample consisted of PBMCs. The chain employs TRBV4-2 and TRBJ1-5, with 7 bases aligning to TRBD1. This TCR derives from a woman in her twenties or thirties in good health and CMV-seronegative. The CDR3 DNA reads TGTGCCAGCAGCCAAGTGGGACAGTCCAATCAGCCCCAGCATTTT. Its protein product is CASSQVGQSNQPQHF.